The 15 T cell receptor beta chains below were found in one sample sequenced in a study of PD-1 blockade in mismatch repair-deficient tumors (TCRdb year 2017). Libraries were made using the immunoSEQ multiplex PCR assay. The table was pulled from immuneACCESS by TCRdb, which kept in-frame rearrangements only. Such tables lose some clones; where checked, under half of the loss comes from unresolved V genes, and the rest has no known cause. Present in this sample are around 51,000 clones, over 70% of which were seen just once. Jointly, the top ten make up over 7.5% of the sample. The material was peripheral blood, obtained approximately 18 weeks after starting pembrolizumab. Receptors were obtained from an adult with mismatch repair-deficient cancer.

The chain carries TRBV11-1 and TRBJ2-3, with TRBD2 as a possible D gene (5 bases). This CDR3 is 15 amino acids long. Trimming took off 2 bases at V and 3 bases at J, with 12 bases between the two ends. The germline gives CDR1 SGHAT, CDR2 FQDESV (reference sequence). The CDR3 DNA reads as TGTGCCAGCAGCTTAAGTGGACTTAGTACAGATACGCAGTATTTT. This codes for CASSLSGLSTDTQYF.

V gene TRBV29-1 combines with J gene TRBJ2-2; D could derive from TRBD1 or TRBD2 (7 bases each). Germline V CDR1 and CDR2: SQVTM, ANQGSEA. Trimming took 4 bases from V and 8 from J, leaving 14 bases between them. The CDR3 is made up of 13 amino acids. The DNA for the CDR3 is TGCAGCGTTGCGGCAGGGGGAGGGGGGGAGCTGTTTTTT. It encodes CSVAAGGGGELFF.

The CDR3 loop is CASSGQGRETQYF. The DNA of the CDR3 is TGTGCCAGCAGTGGACAGGGTCGAGAGACCCAGTACTTC. The V and J genes are TRBV28 and TRBJ2-5; 8 bases line up with TRBD1. Germline V lookup: CDR1 MDHEN, CDR2 SYDVKM. V dropped 5 bases and J dropped 4; count of bases not matched to a gene: 3. There are 13 residues in the CDR3.

The J gene is TRBJ1-4, the V gene TRBV15; maybe TRBD1 (5 bases). The CDR3 covers 15 residues. From germline, CDR1 is LNHNV and CDR2 YYDKDF (reference sequence). V was pared by 5 bases and J by 0 bases, with 10 bases between. The DNA of the CDR3 is TGTGCCACCAGCTTCGACAGAACAACTAATGAAAAACTGTTTTTT. It yields the protein CATSFDRTTNEKLFF.

This clone was detected many times. This chain connects TRBV5-5 to TRBJ2-1; 14 bases are shared with TRBD2. This CDR3 has 16 amino acids. Germline lookup yields CDR1 SGHKS and CDR2 YYEKEE (reference sequence). V lost 4 bases and J lost 13; bases outside the gene matches: 13. CDR3 loop: CASSSGTSGSLIEQFF. DNA for the CDR3: TGTGCCAGCAGCAGCGGGACTAGCGGGAGTCTAATAGAACAGTTCTTC.

The V call is TRBV19, the J call TRBJ2-1; TRBD1 agrees at 10 bases. This CDR3 has 15 residues. The V segment lost 4 bases and the J segment 8 bases; nucleotides outside the gene matches: 8. Germline CDR1 is LNHDA and CDR2 is SQIVND (reference sequence). As DNA, the CDR3 is TGTGCCAGTAGTACCCGGACAGGGGGTCACGATGAGCAGTTCTTC. Amino acid sequence: CASSTRTGGHDEQFF.

The CDR3 bases are TGTGCCAGCAGCATTCAGGGTTACCGGACTGAAGCTTTCTTT. Translated: CASSIQGYRTEAFF. The V gene is TRBV7-2, the J gene TRBJ1-1; D is possibly TRBD1 (5 bases). The CDR3 spans 14 residues. Germline CDR1 reads SGHTA; CDR2 reads FQGNSA. V gave up 5 bases and J gave up 5 bases, with 15 bases separating them.

The chain uses TRBV5-1 and TRBJ2-3, with 8 bases that match TRBD1. The germline V gene encodes CDR1 SGHRS and CDR2 YFSETQ. After removal of 7 bases from V and 4 bases from J, the junction contained 8 bases not matched to a gene. CDR3 length: 14 residues. CDR3: CASRTGPQADTQYF. CDR3 nucleotide sequence: TGCGCCAGCCGGACAGGGCCCCAAGCAGATACGCAGTATTTT.

Details on this clone: One junction end does not reproduce the germline sequence, and a read error may be involved. The V and J genes are TRBV27 and TRBJ2-7; D call uncertain. Looked up from germline, CDR1 is MNHEY and CDR2 is SMNVEV (reference sequence). The CDR3 spans 15 residues. The CDR3 region has the DNA TGTGCCACCAGTTTATATGGGCCCAGCTCCTACGAGCAGTACTTC. It specifies CATSLYGPSSYEQYF.

The gene calls are TRBV7-2 and TRBJ2-1; D remains ambiguous. This CDR3 spans 12 amino acids. V was cut by 6 bases and J by 7 bases, with 10 bases left in between. Germline lookup yields CDR1 SGHTA and CDR2 FQGNSA. The CDR3 is CASSYRLNEQFF. CDR3 bases: TGTGCCAGCAGTTACCGACTTAATGAGCAGTTCTTC. Full variable domain (missing parts from reference TRBV7-2 and TRBJ2-1): GAGVSQSPSNKVTEKGKDVELRCDPISGHTALYWYRQSLGQGLEFLIYFQGNSAPDKSGLPSDRFSAERTGGSVSTLTIQRTQQEDSAVYLCASSYRLNEQFFGPGTRLTVL.

V is TRBV7-8 and J is TRBJ1-2; 7 nucleotides align to TRBD1. Germline V gene sequence: CDR1 SGHVS, CDR2 FQNEAQ. CDR3 size: 13 residues. The trim removed 4 bases at V and 5 bases at J, leaving 4 bases unmatched. The CDR3 protein is CASSYRGFYGYTF. In nucleotides, the CDR3 is TGTGCCAGCAGCTACAGGGGCTTTTATGGCTACACCTTC.

This chain connects TRBV30 to TRBJ1-2; weak D call: TRBD1 (6 bases). This CDR3 has 13 amino acids. The V gene's germline CDR1 is GTSNPN and CDR2 SVGIG (reference sequence). Trimming pared 2 bases from V and 6 bases from J, leaving 13 bases between. DNA for the CDR3: TGTGCCTGGAGTTTGTGGGGGCAGGATGGCTACACCTTC. Residues: CAWSLWGQDGYTF.

This clone was detected a few times. This chain uses TRBV7-3 with TRBJ2-1; perhaps TRBD2 as D (5 bases). The CDR3 is 16 amino acids. Between the trimmed V and J ends, which lost 5 bases and 2 bases, there was a span of 16 bases. Germline lookup yields CDR1 SGHTA and CDR2 FQGTGA. The CDR3 DNA reads as TGTGCCAGCAGCACCCGAAAAGGTAGCGCCTACAATGAGCAGTTCTTC. Protein: CASSTRKGSAYNEQFF. Using reference TRBV7-3 and TRBJ2-1 for the parts outside the CDR3, the full variable domain is GAGVSQTPSNKVTEKGKYVELRCDPISGHTALYWYRQSLGQGPEFLIYFQGTGAADDSGLPNDRFFAVRPEGSVSTLKIQRTERGDSAVYLCASSTRKGSAYNEQFFGPGTRLTVL.

This clone was recorded only once. The chain couples TRBV27 to TRBJ2-7, with 8 bases aligning to TRBD1. This CDR3 has 15 residues. The V and J ends lost 6 bases and 5 bases, in that order; junction bases with no gene match: 12. The germline V gene encodes CDR1 MNHEY and CDR2 SMNVEV (reference sequence). CDR3 amino acids: CASRPDRGWGNEQYF. CDR3 DNA sequence: TGTGCCAGCAGGCCCGACAGGGGTTGGGGGAACGAGCAGTACTTC.

This clone was recorded a few times. The chain recombines TRBV6-5 with TRBJ1-1, with unresolved D. The germline V gene encodes CDR1 MNHEY and CDR2 SVGAGI. This CDR3 spans 16 amino acids. V dropped 4 bases and J dropped 6 bases, with 21 bases sitting between them. CDR3 coding DNA: TGTGCCAGCAGTTCATACAACGGAGTGGGAGACGCTGAAGCTTTCTTT. It encodes CASSSYNGVGDAEAFF.